This T cell receptor (beta chain) was sequenced in a study of OX40 agonist ivuxolimab in advanced cancers. Trimming took 2 bases from V and 4 from J; bases not matched to a gene: 5. This CDR3 has 15 residues. Germline assignment: CDR1 SGHDT and CDR2 YYEEEE. Method: immunoSEQ multiplex PCR; TCRdb's copy keeps in-frame clones and lacks some. The data hold roughly 23,000 clones, with approximately 81% observed a single time. The chain recombines TRBV5-6 with TRBJ1-1; 10 nucleotides align to TRBD1. The TCR sequence derives from an adult with an advanced solid tumor such as melanoma, head and neck, liver or kidney cancer. Sequences were derived from CD4+ or CD8+ T cells sorted from blood, sampled in a trial of the OX40 agonist ivuxolimab. The CDR3 loop is CASSFGTGVITEAFF. As DNA, the CDR3 is TGTGCCAGCAGCTTCGGGACAGGGGTGATCACTGAAGCTTTCTTT.